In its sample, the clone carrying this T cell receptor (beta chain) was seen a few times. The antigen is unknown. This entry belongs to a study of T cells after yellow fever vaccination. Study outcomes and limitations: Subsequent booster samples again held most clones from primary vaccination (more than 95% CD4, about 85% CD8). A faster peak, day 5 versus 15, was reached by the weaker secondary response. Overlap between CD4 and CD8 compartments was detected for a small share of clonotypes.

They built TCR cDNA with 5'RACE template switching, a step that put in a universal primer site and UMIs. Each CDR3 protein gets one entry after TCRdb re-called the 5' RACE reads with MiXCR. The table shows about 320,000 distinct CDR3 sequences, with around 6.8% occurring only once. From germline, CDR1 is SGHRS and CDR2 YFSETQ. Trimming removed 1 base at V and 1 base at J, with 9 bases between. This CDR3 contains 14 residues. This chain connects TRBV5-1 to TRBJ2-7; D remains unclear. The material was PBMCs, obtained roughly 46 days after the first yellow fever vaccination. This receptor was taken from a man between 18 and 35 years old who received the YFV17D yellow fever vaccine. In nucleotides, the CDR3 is TGCGCCAGCAGCTTGCGGGCCGGTTCCTACGAGCAGTACTTC. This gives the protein CASSLRAGSYEQYF.